This T cell receptor beta chain was retrieved from a study of T-cell memory formation after mild COVID-19. The wider study: The TCR clusters were mostly specific to one donor. Study-wide findings and caveats: Clones that contracted from day 15 to 85 were balanced CD4/CD8, while later expanders leaned CD4+. Mostly located in CM and EM were contracting CD4+ clones, with contracting CD8+ clones located in EMRA.

This clonotype appeared many times. Its antigen is unknown. Via MiXCR, TCRdb re-called the 5' RACE reads, giving one row per CDR3 protein. The sample lists over 150,000 distinct CDR3 sequences; roughly 23% were seen once. Germline values: CDR1 SEHNR, CDR2 FQNEAQ (reference sequence). The CDR3 spans 16 residues. Trimming cost V 3 bases and J 2 bases; bases outside gene matches: 6. The sequencing input was PBMCs or a T cell subset sorted from them (not recorded which). The TCR sequence derives from an adult woman who had mild COVID-19 (a few samples of this study predate the infection). Cell type and time point are not known. V usage is TRBV7-9 and J usage is TRBJ2-1, with 8 nucleotides matching TRBD1. The CDR3: CASSFSGQGPYNEQFF. CDR3 bases: TGTGCCAGCAGCTTTTCAGGACAGGGACCCTACAATGAGCAGTTCTTC.